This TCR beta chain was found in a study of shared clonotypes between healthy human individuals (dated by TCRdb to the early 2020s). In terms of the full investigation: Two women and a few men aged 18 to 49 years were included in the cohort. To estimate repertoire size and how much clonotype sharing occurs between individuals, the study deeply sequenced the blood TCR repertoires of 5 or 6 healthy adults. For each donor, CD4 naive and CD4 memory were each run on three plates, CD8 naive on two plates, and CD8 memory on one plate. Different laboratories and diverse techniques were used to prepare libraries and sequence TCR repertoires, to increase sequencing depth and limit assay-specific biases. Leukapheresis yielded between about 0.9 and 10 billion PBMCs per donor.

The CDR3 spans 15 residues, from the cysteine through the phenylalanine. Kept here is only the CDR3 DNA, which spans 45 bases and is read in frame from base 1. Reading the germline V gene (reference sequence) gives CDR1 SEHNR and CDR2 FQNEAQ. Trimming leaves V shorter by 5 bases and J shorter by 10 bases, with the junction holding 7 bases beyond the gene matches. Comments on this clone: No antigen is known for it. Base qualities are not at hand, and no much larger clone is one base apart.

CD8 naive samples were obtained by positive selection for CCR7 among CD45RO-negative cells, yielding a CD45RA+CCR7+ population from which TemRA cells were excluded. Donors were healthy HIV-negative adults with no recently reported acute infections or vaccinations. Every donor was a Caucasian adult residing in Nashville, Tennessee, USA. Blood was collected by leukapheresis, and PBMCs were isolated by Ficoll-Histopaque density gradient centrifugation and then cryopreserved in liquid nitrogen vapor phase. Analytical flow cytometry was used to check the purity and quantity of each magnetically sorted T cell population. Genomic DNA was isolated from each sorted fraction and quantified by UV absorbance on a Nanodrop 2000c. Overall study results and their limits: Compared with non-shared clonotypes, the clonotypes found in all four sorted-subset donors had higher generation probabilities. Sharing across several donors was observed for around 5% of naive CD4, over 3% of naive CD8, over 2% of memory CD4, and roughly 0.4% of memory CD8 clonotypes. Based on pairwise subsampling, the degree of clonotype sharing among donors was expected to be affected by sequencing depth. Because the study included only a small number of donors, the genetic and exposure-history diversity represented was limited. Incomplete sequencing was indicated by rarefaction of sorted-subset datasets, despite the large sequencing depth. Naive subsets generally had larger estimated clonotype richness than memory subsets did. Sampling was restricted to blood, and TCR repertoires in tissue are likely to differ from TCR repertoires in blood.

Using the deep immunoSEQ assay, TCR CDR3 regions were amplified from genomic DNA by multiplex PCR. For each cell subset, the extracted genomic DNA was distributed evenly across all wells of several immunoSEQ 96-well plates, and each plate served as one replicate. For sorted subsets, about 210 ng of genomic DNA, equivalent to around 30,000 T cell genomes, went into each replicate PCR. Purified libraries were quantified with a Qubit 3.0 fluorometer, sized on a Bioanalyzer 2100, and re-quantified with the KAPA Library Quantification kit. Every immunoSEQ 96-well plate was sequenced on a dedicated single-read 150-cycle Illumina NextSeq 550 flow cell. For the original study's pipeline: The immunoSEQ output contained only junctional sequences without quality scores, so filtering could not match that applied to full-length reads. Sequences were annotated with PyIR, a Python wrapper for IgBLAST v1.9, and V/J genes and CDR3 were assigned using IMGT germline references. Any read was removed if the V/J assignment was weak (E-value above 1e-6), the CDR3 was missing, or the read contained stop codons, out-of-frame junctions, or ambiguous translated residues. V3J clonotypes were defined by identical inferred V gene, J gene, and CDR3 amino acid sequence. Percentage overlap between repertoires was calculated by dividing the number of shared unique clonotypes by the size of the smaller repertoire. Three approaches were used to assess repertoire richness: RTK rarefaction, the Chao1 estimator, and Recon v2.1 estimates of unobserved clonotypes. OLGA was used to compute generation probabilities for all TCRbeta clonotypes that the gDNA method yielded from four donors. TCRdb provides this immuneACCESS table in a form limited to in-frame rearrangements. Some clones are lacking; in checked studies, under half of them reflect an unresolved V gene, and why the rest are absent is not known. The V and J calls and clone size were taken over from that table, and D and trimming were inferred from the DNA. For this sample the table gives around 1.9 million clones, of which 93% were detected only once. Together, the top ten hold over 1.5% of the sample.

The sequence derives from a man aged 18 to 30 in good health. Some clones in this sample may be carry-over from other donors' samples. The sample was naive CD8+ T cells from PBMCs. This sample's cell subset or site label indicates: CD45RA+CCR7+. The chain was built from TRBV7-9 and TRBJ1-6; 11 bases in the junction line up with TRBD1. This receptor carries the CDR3 CASSPWTGGKSPLHF. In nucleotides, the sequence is TGTGCCAGCAGCCCCTGGACAGGGGGCAAATCACCCCTCCACTTT. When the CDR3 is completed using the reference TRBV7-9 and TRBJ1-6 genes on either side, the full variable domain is DTGVSQNPRHKITKRGQNVTFRCDPISEHNRLYWYRQTLGQGPEFLTYFQNEAQLEKSRLLSDRFSAERPKGSFSTLEIQRTEQGDSAMYLCASSPWTGGKSPLHFGNGTRLTVT.